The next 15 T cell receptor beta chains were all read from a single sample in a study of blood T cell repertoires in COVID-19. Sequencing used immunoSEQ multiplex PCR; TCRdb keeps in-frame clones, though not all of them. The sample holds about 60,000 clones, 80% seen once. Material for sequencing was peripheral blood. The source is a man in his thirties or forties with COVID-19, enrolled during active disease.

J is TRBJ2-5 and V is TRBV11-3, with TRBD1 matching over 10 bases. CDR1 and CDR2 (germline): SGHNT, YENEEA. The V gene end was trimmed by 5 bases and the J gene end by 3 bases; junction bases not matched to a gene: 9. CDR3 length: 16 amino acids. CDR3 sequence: CASSLHSGTGEETQYF. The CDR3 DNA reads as TGTGCCAGCAGCCTACACTCCGGGACAGGGGAAGAGACCCAGTACTTC.

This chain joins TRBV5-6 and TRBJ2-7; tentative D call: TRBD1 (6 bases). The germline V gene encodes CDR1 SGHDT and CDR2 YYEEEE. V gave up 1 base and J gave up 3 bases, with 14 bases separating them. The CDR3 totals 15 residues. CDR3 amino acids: CASSLRPQGFYEQYF. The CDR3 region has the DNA TGTGCCAGCAGCTTGAGGCCCCAGGGGTTCTACGAGCAGTACTTC.

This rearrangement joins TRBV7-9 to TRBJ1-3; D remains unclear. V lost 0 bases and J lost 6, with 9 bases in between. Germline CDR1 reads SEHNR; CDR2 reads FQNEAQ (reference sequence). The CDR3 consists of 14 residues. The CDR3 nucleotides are TGTGCCAGCAGCTTAGCGGTGGGCGAAAACACCATATATTTT. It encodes CASSLAVGENTIYF.

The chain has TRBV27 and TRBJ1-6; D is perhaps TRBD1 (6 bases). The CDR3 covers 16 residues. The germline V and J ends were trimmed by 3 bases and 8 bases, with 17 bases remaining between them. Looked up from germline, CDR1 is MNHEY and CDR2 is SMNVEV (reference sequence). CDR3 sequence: CASSLMGTLWDSPLHF. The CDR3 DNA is TGTGCCAGCAGTTTGATGGGGACACTCTGGGATTCACCCCTCCACTTT.

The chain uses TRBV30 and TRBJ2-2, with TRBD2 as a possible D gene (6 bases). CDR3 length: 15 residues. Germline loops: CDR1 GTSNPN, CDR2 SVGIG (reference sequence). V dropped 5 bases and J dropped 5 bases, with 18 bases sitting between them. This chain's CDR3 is CAWVRRGRGTGELFF. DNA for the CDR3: TGTGCCTGGGTCCGGCGGGGACGAGGGACCGGGGAGCTGTTTTTT.

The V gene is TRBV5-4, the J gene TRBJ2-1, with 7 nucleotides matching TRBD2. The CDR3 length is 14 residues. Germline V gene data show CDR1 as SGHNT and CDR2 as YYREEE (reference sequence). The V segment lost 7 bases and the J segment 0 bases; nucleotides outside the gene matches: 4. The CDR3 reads CASSGGSSYNEQFF. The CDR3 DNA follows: TGTGCCAGCTCGGGCGGGAGCTCCTACAATGAGCAGTTCTTC. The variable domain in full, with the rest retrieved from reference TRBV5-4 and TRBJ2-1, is ETGVTQSPTHLIKTRGQQVTLRCSSQSGHNTVSWYQQALGQGPQFIFQYYREEENGRGNFPPRFSGLQFPNYSSELNVNALELDDSALYLCASSGGSSYNEQFFGPGTRLTVL.

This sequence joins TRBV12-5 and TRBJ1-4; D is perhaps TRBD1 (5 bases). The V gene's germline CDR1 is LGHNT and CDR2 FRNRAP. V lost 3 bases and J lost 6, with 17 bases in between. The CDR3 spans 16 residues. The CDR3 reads CASGFWGGDLYEKLFF. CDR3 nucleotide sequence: TGTGCTAGTGGTTTTTGGGGGGGGGACCTTTATGAAAAACTGTTTTTT.

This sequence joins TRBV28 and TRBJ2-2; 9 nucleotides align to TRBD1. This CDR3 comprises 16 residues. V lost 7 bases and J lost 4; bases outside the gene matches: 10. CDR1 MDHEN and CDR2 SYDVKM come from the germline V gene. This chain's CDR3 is CASTGTGWYSTGELFF. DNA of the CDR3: TGTGCCAGCACCGGGACAGGGTGGTACTCCACCGGGGAGCTGTTTTTT.

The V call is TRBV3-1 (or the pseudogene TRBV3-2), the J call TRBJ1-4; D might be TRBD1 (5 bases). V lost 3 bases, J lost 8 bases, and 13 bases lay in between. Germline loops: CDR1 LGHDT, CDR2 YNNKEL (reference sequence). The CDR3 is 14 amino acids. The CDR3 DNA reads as TGTGCCAGCAGCCAGGGCAGGGTTTCCGAAAAACTGTTTTTT. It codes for CASSQGRVSEKLFF.

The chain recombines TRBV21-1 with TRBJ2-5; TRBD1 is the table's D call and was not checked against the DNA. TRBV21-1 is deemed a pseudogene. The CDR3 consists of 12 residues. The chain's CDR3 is CASILGGETQYF. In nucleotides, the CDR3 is TGTGCCAGCATCCTAGGGGGAGAGACCCAGTACTTC.

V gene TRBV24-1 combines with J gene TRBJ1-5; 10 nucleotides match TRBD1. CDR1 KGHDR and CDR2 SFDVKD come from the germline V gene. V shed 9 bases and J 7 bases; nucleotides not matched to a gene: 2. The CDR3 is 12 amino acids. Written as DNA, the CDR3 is TGTGCCACCCAGGGACAGGGGCAGCCCCAGCATTTT. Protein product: CATQGQGQPQHF.

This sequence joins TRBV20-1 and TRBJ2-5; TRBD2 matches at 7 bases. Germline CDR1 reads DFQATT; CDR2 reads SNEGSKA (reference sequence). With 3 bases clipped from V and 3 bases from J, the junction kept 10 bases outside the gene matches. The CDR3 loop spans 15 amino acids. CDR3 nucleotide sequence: TGCAGTGCTAGTTTAGTGGGGGGGAGAGAAGAGACCCAGTACTTC. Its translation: CSASLVGGREETQYF.

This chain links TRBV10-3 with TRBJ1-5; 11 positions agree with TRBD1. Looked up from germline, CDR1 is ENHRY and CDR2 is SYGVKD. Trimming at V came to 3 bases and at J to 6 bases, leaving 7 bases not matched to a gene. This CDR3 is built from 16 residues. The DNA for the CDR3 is TGTGCCATCAGTGAAGCCGGGACAGGGGGGGTTCAGCCCCAGCATTTT. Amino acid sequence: CAISEAGTGGVQPQHF.

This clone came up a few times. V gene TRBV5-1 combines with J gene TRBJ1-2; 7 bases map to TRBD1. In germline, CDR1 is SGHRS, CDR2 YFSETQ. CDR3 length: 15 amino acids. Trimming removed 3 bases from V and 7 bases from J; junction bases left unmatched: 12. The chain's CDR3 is CASSYSNQGVFGYTF. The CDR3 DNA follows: TGCGCCAGCAGCTATTCGAACCAGGGGGTCTTTGGCTACACCTTC.

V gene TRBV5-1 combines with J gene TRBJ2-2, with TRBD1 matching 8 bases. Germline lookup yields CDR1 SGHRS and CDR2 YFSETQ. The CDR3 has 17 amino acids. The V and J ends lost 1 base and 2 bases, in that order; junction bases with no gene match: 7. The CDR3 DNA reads TGCGCCAGCAGCTTGCGGGCAGGGGGCCCTAACACCGGGGAGCTGTTTTTT. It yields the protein CASSLRAGGPNTGELFF.